This T cell receptor beta chain is from a study of blood T cell repertoires in COVID-19. Study overall: From the United States, Italy and Spain came samples of acute and convalescent COVID-19. The cDNA or gDNA used as material had been derived from T cells, B-cell-depleted T cells, or PBMCs.

This CDR3 contains 11 residues. The germline CDR1 and CDR2 sequences are SNHLY and FYNNEI. The ends were cut back, 2 bases at V and 3 bases at J, with 2 bases in the middle. As originally analysed: From reference gene primer amplification, estimates of nucleated cell counts were derived. This table comes from immunoSEQ multiplex PCR, and its TCRdb copy is limited to in-frame clones, with some not included. V and J calls and clone size follow that table, whereas D and trimming were derived from the DNA. The table shows 55,000 to 80,000 clones, with approximately 83% occurring only once. The rearrangement joins TRBV2 to TRBJ2-7; D is unresolved. The sequencing input was peripheral blood. This receptor was obtained from a human donor in a cohort sampled during active COVID-19. CDR3 amino acids: CASSEYYEQYF. Written as DNA, the CDR3 is TGTGCCAGCAGTGAATACTACGAGCAGTACTTC. The variable domain in full, with the rest retrieved from reference TRBV2 and TRBJ2-7, is EPEVTQTPSHQVTQMGQEVILRCVPISNHLYFYWYRQILGQKVEFLVSFYNNEISEKSEIFDDQFSVERPDGSNFTLKIRSTKLEDSAMYFCASSEYYEQYFGPGTRLTVT.